This entry concerns a single T cell receptor (beta chain). Its antigen is still unknown. These data originate in a study of graft-versus-host responses after intestinal transplantation. In germline, CDR1 is SGDLS, CDR2 YYNGEE. With V trimmed by 3 bases and J by 8 bases, 7 bases remained unmatched. The CDR3 runs to 13 residues. The repertoire was sequenced with immunoSEQ multiplex PCR; TCRdb's copy has only in-frame clones and lacks some. The table has some 100,000 clones, about 90% seen once. The material sequenced was unstimulated CD8+ T cells sorted from spleen or lymph node cells, taken before transplant. This clonotype was sampled from a human donor who was the organ donor for an intestinal transplant. This rearrangement joins TRBV9 to TRBJ1-2; TRBD1 aligns across 7 bases. In nucleotides, the CDR3 is TGTGCCAGCAGCGACACGACAGGGTCCGGCTACACCTTC. Encoded protein: CASSDTTGSGYTF.